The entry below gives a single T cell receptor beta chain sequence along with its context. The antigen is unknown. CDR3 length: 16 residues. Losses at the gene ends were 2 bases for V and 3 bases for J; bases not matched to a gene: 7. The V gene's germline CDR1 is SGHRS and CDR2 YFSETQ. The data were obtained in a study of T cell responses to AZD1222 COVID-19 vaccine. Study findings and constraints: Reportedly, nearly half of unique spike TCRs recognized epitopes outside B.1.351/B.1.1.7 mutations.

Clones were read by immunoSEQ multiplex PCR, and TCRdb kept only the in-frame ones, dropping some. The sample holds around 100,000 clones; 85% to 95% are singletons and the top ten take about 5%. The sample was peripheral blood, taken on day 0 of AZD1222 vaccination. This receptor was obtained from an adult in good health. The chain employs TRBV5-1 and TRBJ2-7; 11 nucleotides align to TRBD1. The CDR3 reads CASSLIPGQGVYEQYF. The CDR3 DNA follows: TGCGCCAGCAGCTTAATTCCGGGACAGGGGGTCTACGAGCAGTACTTC. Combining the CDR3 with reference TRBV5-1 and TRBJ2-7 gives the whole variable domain KAGVTQTPRYLIKTRGQQVTLSCSPISGHRSVSWYQQTPGQGLQFLFEYFSETQRNKGNFPGRFSGRQFSNSRSEMNVSTLELGDSALYLCASSLIPGQGVYEQYFGPGTRLTVT.